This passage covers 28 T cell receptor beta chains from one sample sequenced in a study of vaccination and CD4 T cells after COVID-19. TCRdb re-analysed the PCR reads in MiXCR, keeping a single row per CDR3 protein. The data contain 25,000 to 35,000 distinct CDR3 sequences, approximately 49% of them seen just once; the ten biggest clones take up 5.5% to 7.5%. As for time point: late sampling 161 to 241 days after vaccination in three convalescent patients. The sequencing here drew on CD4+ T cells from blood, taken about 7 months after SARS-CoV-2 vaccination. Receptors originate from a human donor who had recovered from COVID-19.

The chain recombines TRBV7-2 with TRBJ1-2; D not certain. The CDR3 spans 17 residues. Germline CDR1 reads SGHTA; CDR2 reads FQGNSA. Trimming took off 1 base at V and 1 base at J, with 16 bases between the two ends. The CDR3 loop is CASSLDDRRRFNYGYTF. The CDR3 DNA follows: TGTGCCAGCAGCTTAGACGATAGACGACGATTTAACTATGGCTACACCTTC.

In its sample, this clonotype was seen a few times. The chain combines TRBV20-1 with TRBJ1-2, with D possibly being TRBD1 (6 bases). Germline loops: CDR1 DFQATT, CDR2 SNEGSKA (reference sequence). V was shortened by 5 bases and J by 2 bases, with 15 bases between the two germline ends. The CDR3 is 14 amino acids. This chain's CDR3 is CSALDSVLNYGYTF. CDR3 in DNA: TGCAGTGCTTTGGACAGCGTGTTGAACTATGGCTACACCTTC.

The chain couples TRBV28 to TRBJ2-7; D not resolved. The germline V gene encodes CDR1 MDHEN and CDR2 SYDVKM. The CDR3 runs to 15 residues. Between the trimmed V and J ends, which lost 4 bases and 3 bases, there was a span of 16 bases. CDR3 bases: TGTGCCAGCAGTTCCCAAAGGCGGCTTGACTACGAGCAGTACTTC. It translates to CASSSQRRLDYEQYF. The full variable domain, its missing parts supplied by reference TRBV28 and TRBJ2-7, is DVKVTQSSRYLVKRTGEKVFLECVQDMDHENMFWYRQDPGLGLRLIYFSYDVKMKEKGDIPEGYSVSREKKERFSLILESASTNQTSMYLCASSSQRRLDYEQYFGPGTRLTVT.

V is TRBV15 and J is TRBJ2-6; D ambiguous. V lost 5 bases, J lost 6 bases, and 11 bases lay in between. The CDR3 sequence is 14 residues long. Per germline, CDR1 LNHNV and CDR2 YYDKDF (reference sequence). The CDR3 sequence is CATSEREAANVLTF. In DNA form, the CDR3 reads TGTGCCACCAGCGAAAGGGAAGCGGCCAACGTCCTGACTTTC.

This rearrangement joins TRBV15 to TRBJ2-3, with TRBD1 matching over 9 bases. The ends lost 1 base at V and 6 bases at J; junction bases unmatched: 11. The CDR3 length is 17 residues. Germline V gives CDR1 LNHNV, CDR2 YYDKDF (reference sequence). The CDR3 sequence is CATSRGTTGGAYDTQYF. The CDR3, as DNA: TGTGCCACCAGCAGAGGGACCACAGGGGGCGCGTACGATACGCAGTATTTT.

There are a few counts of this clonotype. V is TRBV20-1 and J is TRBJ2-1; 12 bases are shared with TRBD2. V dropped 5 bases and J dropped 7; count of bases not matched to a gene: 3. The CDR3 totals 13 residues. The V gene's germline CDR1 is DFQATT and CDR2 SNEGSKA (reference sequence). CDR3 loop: CSAPTSGRNEQFF. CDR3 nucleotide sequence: TGCAGTGCTCCCACTAGCGGGAGGAATGAGCAGTTCTTC.

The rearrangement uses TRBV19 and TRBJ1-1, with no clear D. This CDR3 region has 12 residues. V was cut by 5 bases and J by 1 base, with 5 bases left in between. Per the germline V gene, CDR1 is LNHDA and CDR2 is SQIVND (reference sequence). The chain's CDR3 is CASSFRNTEAFF. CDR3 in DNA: TGTGCCAGTAGTTTCAGGAACACTGAAGCTTTCTTT. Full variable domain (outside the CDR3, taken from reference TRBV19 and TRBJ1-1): DGGITQSPKYLFRKEGQNVTLSCEQNLNHDAMYWYRQDPGQGLRLIYYSQIVNDFQKGDIAEGYSVSREKKESFPLTVTSAQKNPTAFYLCASSFRNTEAFFGQGTRLTVV.

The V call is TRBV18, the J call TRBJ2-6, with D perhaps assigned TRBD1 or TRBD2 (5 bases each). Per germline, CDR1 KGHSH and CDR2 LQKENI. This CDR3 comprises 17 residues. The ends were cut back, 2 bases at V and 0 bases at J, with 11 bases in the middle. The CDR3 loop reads CASSPSPGLSGANVLTF. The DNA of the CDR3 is TGTGCCAGCTCACCATCTCCGGGGCTCTCTGGGGCCAACGTCCTGACTTTC.

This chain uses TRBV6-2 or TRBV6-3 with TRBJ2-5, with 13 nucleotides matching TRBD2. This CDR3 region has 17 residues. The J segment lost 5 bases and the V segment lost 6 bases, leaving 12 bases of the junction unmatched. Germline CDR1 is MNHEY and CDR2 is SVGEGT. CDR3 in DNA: TGTGCCAGCAGCCCGCCAGGACTAGCGGGAGTGAGGGAGACCCAGTACTTC. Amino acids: CASSPPGLAGVRETQYF.

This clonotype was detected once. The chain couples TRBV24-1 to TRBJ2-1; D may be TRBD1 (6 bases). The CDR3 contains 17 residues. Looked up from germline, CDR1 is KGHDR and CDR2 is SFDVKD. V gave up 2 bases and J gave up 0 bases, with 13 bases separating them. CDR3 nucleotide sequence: TGTGCCACCAGTGATTCCTCGGGACACAACTCCTACAATGAGCAGTTCTTC. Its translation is CATSDSSGHNSYNEQFF.

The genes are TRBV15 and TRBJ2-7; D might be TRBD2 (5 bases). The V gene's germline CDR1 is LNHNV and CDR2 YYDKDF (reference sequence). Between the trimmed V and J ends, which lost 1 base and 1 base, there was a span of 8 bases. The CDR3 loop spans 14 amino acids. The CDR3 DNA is TGTGCCACCAGCAGAGTTCGGGGTTCCTACGAGCAGTACTTC. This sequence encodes CATSRVRGSYEQYF.

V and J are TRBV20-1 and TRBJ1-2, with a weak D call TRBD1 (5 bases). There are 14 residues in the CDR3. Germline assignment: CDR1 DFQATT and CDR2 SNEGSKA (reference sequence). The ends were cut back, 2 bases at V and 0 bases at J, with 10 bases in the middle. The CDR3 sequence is CSARRGEPNYGYTF. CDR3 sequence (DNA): TGCAGTGCTAGACGAGGGGAACCTAACTATGGCTACACCTTC.

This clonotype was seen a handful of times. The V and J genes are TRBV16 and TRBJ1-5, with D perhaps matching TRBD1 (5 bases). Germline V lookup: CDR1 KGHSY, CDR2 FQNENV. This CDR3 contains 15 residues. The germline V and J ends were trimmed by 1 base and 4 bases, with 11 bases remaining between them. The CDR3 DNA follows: TGTGCCAGCAGCCAATTCCCCCAGGGAAATCAGCCCCAGCATTTT. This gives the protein CASSQFPQGNQPQHF.

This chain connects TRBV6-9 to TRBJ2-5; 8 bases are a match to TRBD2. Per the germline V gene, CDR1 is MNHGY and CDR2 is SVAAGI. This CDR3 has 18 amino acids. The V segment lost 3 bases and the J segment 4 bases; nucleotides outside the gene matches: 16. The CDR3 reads CASSYVPGLVDLRETQYF. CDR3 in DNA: TGTGCCAGCAGTTACGTCCCGGGACTAGTGGATTTACGAGAGACCCAGTACTTC.

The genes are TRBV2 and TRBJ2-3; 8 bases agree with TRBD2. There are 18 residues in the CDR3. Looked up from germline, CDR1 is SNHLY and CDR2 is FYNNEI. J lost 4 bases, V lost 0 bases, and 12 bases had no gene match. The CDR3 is CASSEAGSGALGSDTQYF. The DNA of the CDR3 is TGTGCCAGCAGTGAAGCGGGTAGCGGGGCTTTGGGGTCAGATACGCAGTATTTT.

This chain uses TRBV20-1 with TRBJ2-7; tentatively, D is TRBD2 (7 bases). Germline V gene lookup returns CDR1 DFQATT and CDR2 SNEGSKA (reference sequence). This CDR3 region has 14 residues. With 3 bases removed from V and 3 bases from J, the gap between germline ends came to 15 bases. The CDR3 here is CSASYGGQNYEQYF. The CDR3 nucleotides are TGCAGTGCTAGTTACGGGGGGCAAAACTACGAGCAGTACTTC.

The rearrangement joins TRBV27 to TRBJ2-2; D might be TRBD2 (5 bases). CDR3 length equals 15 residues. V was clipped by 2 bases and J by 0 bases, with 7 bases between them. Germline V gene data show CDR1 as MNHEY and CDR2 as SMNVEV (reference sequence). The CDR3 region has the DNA TGTGCCAGCAGTTTACTGGACTCGAACACCGGGGAGCTGTTTTTT. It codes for CASSLLDSNTGELFF.

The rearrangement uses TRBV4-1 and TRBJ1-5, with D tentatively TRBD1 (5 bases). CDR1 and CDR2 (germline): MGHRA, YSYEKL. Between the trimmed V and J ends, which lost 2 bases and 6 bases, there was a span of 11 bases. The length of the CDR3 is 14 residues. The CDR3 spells CASSQYRKGQPQHF. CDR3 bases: TGCGCCAGCAGCCAATACAGGAAGGGTCAGCCCCAGCATTTT.

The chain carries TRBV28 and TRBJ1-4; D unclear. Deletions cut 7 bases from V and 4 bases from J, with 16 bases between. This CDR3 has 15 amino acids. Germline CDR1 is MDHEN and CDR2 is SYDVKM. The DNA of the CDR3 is TGTGCCAGCACCAAGGTTGATGGGTATAATGAAAAACTGTTTTTT. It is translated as CASTKVDGYNEKLFF.

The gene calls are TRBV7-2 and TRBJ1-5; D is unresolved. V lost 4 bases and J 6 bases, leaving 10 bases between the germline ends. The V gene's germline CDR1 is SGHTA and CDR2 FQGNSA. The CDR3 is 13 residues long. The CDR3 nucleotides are TGTGCCAGCAGCTACCGTTTCTCTCAGCCCCAGCATTTT. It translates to CASSYRFSQPQHF. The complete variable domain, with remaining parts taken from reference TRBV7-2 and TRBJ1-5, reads GAGVSQSPSNKVTEKGKDVELRCDPISGHTALYWYRQSLGQGLEFLIYFQGNSAPDKSGLPSDRFSAERTGGSVSTLTIQRTQQEDSAVYLCASSYRFSQPQHFGDGTRLSIL.

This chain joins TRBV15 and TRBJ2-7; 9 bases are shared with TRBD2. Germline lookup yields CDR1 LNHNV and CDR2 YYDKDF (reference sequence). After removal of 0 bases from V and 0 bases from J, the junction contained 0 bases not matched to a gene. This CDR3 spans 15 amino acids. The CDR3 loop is CATSRDSGSSYEQYF. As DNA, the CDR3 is TGTGCCACCAGCAGAGATAGCGGGAGCTCCTACGAGCAGTACTTC.

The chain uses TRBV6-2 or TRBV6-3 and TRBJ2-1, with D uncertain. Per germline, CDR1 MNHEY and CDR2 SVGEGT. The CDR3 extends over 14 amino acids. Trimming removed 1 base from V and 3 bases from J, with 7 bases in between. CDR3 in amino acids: CASSYLASYNEQFF. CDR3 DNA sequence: TGTGCCAGCAGTTACTTGGCCAGCTACAATGAGCAGTTCTTC.

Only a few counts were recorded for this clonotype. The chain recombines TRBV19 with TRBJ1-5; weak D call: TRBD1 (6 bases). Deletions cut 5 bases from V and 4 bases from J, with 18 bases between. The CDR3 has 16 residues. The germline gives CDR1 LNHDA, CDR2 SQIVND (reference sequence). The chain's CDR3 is CASSGGDKITNQPQHF. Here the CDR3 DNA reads TGTGCCAGTAGTGGGGGGGACAAAATCACTAATCAGCCCCAGCATTTT.

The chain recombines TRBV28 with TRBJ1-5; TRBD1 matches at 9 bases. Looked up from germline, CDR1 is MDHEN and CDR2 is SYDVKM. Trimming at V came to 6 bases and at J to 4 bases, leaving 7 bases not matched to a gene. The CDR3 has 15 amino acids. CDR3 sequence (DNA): TGTGCCAGCAGGCCCGCAGGGACAGGGAATCAGCCCCAGCATTTT. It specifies CASRPAGTGNQPQHF.

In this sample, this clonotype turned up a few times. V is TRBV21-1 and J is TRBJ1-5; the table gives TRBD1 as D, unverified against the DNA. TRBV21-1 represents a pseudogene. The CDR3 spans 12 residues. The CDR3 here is CASSKQGQPQHF. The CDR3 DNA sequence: TGTGCCAGCAGCAAACAGGGACAGCCCCAGCATTTT.

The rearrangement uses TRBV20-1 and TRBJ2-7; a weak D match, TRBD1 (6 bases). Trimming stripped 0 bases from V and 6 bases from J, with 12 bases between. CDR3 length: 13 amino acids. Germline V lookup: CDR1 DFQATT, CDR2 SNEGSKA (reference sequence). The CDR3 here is CSARELRGREQYF. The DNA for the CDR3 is TGCAGTGCTAGAGAACTCAGGGGCCGCGAGCAGTACTTC.

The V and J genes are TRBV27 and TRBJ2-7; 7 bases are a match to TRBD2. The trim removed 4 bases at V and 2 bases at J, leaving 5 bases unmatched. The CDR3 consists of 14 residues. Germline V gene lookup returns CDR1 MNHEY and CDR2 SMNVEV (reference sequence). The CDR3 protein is CASSYRLAAYEQYF. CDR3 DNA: TGTGCCAGCAGTTACAGACTAGCAGCCTACGAGCAGTACTTC.

The CDR3 coding sequence is TGTGCCAGCAGCTTAGCTCTGCGGGCTGAGCAGTTCTTC. Its protein is CASSLALRAEQFF. The chain uses TRBV7-9 and TRBJ2-1, with D possibly TRBD2 on 5 matching bases. V was pared by 0 bases and J by 9 bases, with 9 bases between. This CDR3 is built from 13 residues. From germline, CDR1 is SEHNR and CDR2 FQNEAQ (reference sequence).